In its sample, the clone carrying this T cell receptor beta chain was seen a few times. Sequencing was performed with immunoSEQ multiplex PCR; in TCRdb, only in-frame clones are kept and a portion is missing. The sample carries over 20,000 clones, around nine tenths recorded once. This specimen comes from a study of blood T cell repertoires in COVID-19. The J segment lost 7 bases and the V segment lost 0 bases, leaving 18 bases of the junction unmatched. This CDR3 has 19 residues. CDR1 is SGHDN, CDR2 FVKESK, per germline. J is TRBJ2-1 and V is TRBV14, with 7 bases matching TRBD2. The TCR was taken from a human donor in a cohort sampled during active COVID-19. The donor label of this sample is uncertain. The specimen was peripheral blood. In DNA form, the CDR3 reads TGTGCCAGCAGCCAAGAGAGGGGATTAAGGGAGGGTCGTAGGAATGAGCAGTTCTTC. Translating it yields CASSQERGLREGRRNEQFF.